Presented here are 30 T cell receptor beta chains from one specimen sequenced in a study of blood T cell repertoires in COVID-19. Profiled with immunoSEQ multiplex PCR; TCRdb holds only in-frame clones, not every one. The sample lists some 220,000 clones, 70% to 85% occurring once. Sequenced sample: peripheral blood. These receptors came from a man aged 50-60 years with active or convalescent COVID-19.

This chain joins TRBV6-5 and TRBJ1-1; no clear D. CDR1 is MNHEY, CDR2 SVGAGI, per germline. This CDR3 has 14 residues. Trimming took off 6 bases at V and 6 bases at J, with 17 bases between the two ends. The CDR3 here is CASRDGLQVAEAFF. CDR3 DNA: TGTGCCAGCAGGGACGGACTTCAGGTCGCTGAAGCTTTCTTT.

CDR3 sequence reads: CASPTSGIALGEYF. CDR3 nucleotide sequence: TGTGCCAGCCCAACTAGCGGGATTGCCCTGGGGGAGTATTTT. This chain uses TRBV6-4 with TRBJ2-3; 10 bases line up with TRBD2. The CDR3 covers 14 residues. Germline V gene data show CDR1 as MRHNA and CDR2 as SNTAGT. The V segment lost 8 bases and the J segment 13 bases; nucleotides outside the gene matches: 15.

The gene calls are TRBV4-3 and TRBJ1-6; 12 nucleotides agree with TRBD1. J lost 7 bases, V lost 2 bases, and 3 bases had no gene match. The germline V gene has CDR1 LGHNA and CDR2 YSLEER. The CDR3 runs to 16 residues. The CDR3 protein is CASSQWGQGANSPLHF. CDR3 DNA sequence: TGCGCCAGCAGCCAATGGGGACAGGGGGCGAATTCACCCCTCCACTTT.

This chain links TRBV5-1 with TRBJ2-1; the match to TRBD2 covers 11 bases. The CDR3 loop spans 17 amino acids. The V gene end was trimmed by 5 bases and the J gene end by 8 bases; junction bases not matched to a gene: 15. Germline loops: CDR1 SGHRS, CDR2 YFSETQ. This CDR3 is CASRKTGGTSGLDEQFF. The DNA of the CDR3 is TGCGCCAGCAGGAAGACGGGTGGGACTAGCGGCTTGGATGAGCAGTTCTTC.

The chain joins TRBV6-5 to TRBJ1-2; possible D gene TRBD1, 6 bases. V was shortened by 6 bases and J by 4 bases, with 15 bases between the two germline ends. The CDR3 spans 14 residues. Germline CDR1 MNHEY, CDR2 SVGAGI. The DNA for the CDR3 is TGTGCCAGCAGGAGGGGGGGACAAATCTATGGCTACACCTTC. It encodes CASRRGGQIYGYTF.

V is TRBV5-1 and J is TRBJ2-1, with 14 positions matching TRBD2. J gave up 0 bases and V 1 base, and 6 bases lay outside the gene matches. This CDR3 spans 19 amino acids. The germline V gene encodes CDR1 SGHRS and CDR2 YFSETQ. The CDR3 coding sequence is TGCGCCAGCAGCTTGCGCCGGACTAGCGGGGGGCTCTCCTACAATGAGCAGTTCTTC. Its translation is CASSLRRTSGGLSYNEQFF.

The chain employs TRBV5-1 and TRBJ1-4; D is possibly TRBD1 (5 bases). The V and J ends lost 4 bases and 7 bases respectively, with 23 bases between them. From germline, CDR1 is SGHRS and CDR2 YFSETQ. This CDR3 has 17 amino acids. DNA for the CDR3: TGCGCCAGCAGCCCCGCGCCATCGGCGGGGGTCGGTGAAAAACTGTTTTTT. This translates into CASSPAPSAGVGEKLFF.

The J gene is TRBJ1-5, the V gene TRBV19; D remains unclear. The V end was cut by 3 bases, the J end by 6 bases, with 9 bases between. This CDR3 is built from 13 residues. Germline CDR1 is LNHDA and CDR2 is SQIVND (reference sequence). This CDR3 is CASSIFGSQPQHF. CDR3 nucleotides: TGTGCCAGTAGTATTTTTGGGAGTCAGCCCCAGCATTTT.

Points on this clone: The identical CDR3 is also encoded by other nucleotide sequences in the sample. This chain uses TRBV5-1 with TRBJ1-1; D remains unclear. Trimming stripped 2 bases from V and 1 base from J, with 9 bases between. The CDR3 runs 14 residues. CDR1 is SGHRS and CDR2 is YFSETQ in the germline V gene. CDR3 sequence reads: CASSLETGNTEAFF. In DNA form, the CDR3 reads TGCGCCAGCAGCTTAGAAACGGGGAACACTGAAGCTTTCTTT.

The genes are TRBV6-5 and TRBJ2-3, with D maybe TRBD1 (6 bases). V was shortened by 6 bases and J by 6 bases, with 13 bases between the two germline ends. The CDR3 is 13 residues long. Germline lookup yields CDR1 MNHEY and CDR2 SVGAGI. The CDR3 DNA sequence: TGTGCCAGCAGACCCGGCCAGGGGGATACGCAGTATTTT. Its translation is CASRPGQGDTQYF.

The chain combines TRBV28 with TRBJ2-1, with 9 bases that match TRBD2. V gave up 3 bases and J gave up 3 bases; unmatched junction bases: 6. The CDR3 runs to 16 residues. The germline V gene has CDR1 MDHEN and CDR2 SYDVKM. CDR3 coding DNA: TGTGCCAGCAGTTTTTCTAGCGGGACGATCTACAATGAGCAGTTCTTC. Amino acids: CASSFSSGTIYNEQFF. Variable domain in full (rest from reference TRBV28 and TRBJ2-1): DVKVTQSSRYLVKRTGEKVFLECVQDMDHENMFWYRQDPGLGLRLIYFSYDVKMKEKGDIPEGYSVSREKKERFSLILESASTNQTSMYLCASSFSSGTIYNEQFFGPGTRLTVL.

The chain combines TRBV9 with TRBJ1-4, with a tentative D call TRBD1 (5 bases). Germline loops: CDR1 SGDLS, CDR2 YYNGEE. The CDR3 sequence is 14 residues long. With 2 bases removed from V and 7 bases from J, the gap between germline ends came to 12 bases. The CDR3 nucleotides are TGTGCCAGCAGCGTGGGACCGGGGGGTGAAAAACTGTTTTTT. This translates into CASSVGPGGEKLFF.

The V and J genes are TRBV4-3 and TRBJ1-2; D may be TRBD1 (6 bases). V was cut by 8 bases and J by 0 bases, with 13 bases left in between. This CDR3 is 14 amino acids long. Germline CDR1 reads LGHNA; CDR2 reads YSLEER. The CDR3 DNA follows: TGCGCCAGCGCCCGGGACACCACTAACTATGGCTACACCTTC. This encodes CASARDTTNYGYTF.

The chain uses TRBV6-5 and TRBJ1-2; 7 bases are shared with TRBD1. The CDR3 contains 14 residues. Germline V gives CDR1 MNHEY, CDR2 SVGAGI. The ends lost 5 bases at V and 4 bases at J; junction bases unmatched: 7. The CDR3 DNA reads as TGTGCCAGCAGTCCTCAGGGGGTAGCCTATGGCTACACCTTC. Translated: CASSPQGVAYGYTF.

This chain joins TRBV2 and TRBJ1-2; possibly TRBD1 for D (6 bases). The ends were cut back, 6 bases at V and 2 bases at J, with 16 bases in the middle. Germline CDR1 SNHLY, CDR2 FYNNEI. This CDR3 comprises 15 residues. The CDR3 spells CASRPRGLWNYGYTF. Here the CDR3 DNA reads TGTGCCAGCAGACCAAGGGGGTTATGGAACTATGGCTACACCTTC.

Here the CDR3 reads CASSEDRPYGYTF. CDR3 DNA sequence: TGTGCCAGCAGTGAAGACAGGCCGTATGGCTACACCTTC. This chain links TRBV6-1 with TRBJ1-2; D possibly corresponds to TRBD1 (5 bases). Trimming left V 1 base short and J 5 bases short, with 8 bases between. This CDR3 is built from 13 residues. Per germline, CDR1 MNHNS and CDR2 SASEGT.

The CDR3, as DNA: TGTGCCAGCAGCTTAGCTCGAAACACCATATATTTT. Its translation is CASSLARNTIYF. The chain employs TRBV11-2 and TRBJ1-3; D ambiguous. The length of the CDR3 is 12 residues. CDR1 is SGHAT and CDR2 is FQNNGV in the germline V gene. V was shortened by 1 base and J by 5 bases, with 3 bases between the two germline ends.

The V call is TRBV7-8, the J call TRBJ1-1; 7 positions match TRBD1. This CDR3 region has 13 residues. Germline V gene sequence: CDR1 SGHVS, CDR2 FQNEAQ. V shed 10 bases and J 1 base; nucleotides not matched to a gene: 6. CDR3 protein: CAISDRANTEAFF. DNA of the CDR3: TGTGCCATCTCAGACAGGGCGAACACTGAAGCTTTCTTT.

V usage is TRBV9 and J usage is TRBJ1-2, with D possibly being TRBD1 (6 bases). This CDR3 contains 18 residues. The V end lost 3 bases, the J end lost 6 bases, and 27 bases lay between the germline ends. The germline V gene has CDR1 SGDLS and CDR2 YYNGEE. DNA for the CDR3: TGTGCCAGCAGCGCGAGGGTATCCTACAGGGATTACTTGGATGGCTACACCTTC. Amino acid sequence: CASSARVSYRDYLDGYTF.

J is TRBJ2-3 and V is TRBV5-4; D is unclear. V gave up 0 bases and J gave up 3 bases, with 8 bases separating them. CDR1 is SGHNT, CDR2 YYREEE, per germline (reference sequence). The CDR3 extends over 14 amino acids. The DNA of the CDR3 is TGTGCCAGCAGCTTGGATATAGATACAGATACGCAGTATTTT. Translation: CASSLDIDTDTQYF.

The rearrangement uses TRBV2 and TRBJ1-5, with D perhaps matching TRBD1 (6 bases). Germline V lookup: CDR1 SNHLY, CDR2 FYNNEI. CDR3 size: 17 residues. The V and J ends lost 4 bases and 6 bases respectively, with 22 bases between them. CDR3 region: CASSAEVGGTRGQPQHF. CDR3 nucleotide sequence: TGTGCCAGCAGTGCGGAGGTGGGAGGGACAAGGGGTCAGCCCCAGCATTTT.

This clone has just one count. The chain is built from TRBV19 and TRBJ1-2; 7 bases agree with TRBD1. The germline gives CDR1 LNHDA, CDR2 SQIVND (reference sequence). The V segment lost 4 bases and the J segment 7 bases; nucleotides outside the gene matches: 6. The CDR3 spans 13 residues. CDR3 in DNA: TGTGCCAGTAGTACCGACAGGGCGGGTGGCTACACCTTC. Translating gives CASSTDRAGGYTF.

This chain connects TRBV28 to TRBJ1-1, with D unresolved. The CDR3 spans 14 residues. Germline V gives CDR1 MDHEN, CDR2 SYDVKM. V lost 2 bases and J lost 12, with 19 bases in between. The chain's CDR3 is CASSLLSRVEGTFF. The CDR3 DNA sequence: TGTGCCAGCAGTTTACTTTCGCGGGTGGAGGGAACTTTCTTT. The variable domain in full, with the rest retrieved from reference TRBV28 and TRBJ1-1, is DVKVTQSSRYLVKRTGEKVFLECVQDMDHENMFWYRQDPGLGLRLIYFSYDVKMKEKGDIPEGYSVSREKKERFSLILESASTNQTSMYLCASSLLSRVEGTFFGQGTRLTVV.

The chain uses TRBV27 and TRBJ2-7; 8 bases are a match to TRBD2. The CDR3 has 13 residues. V lost 4 bases, J lost 6 bases, and 5 bases stayed unmatched. Germline assignment: CDR1 MNHEY and CDR2 SMNVEV (reference sequence). Written as DNA, the CDR3 is TGTGCCAGCAGTTATAGCGGGACTGGCGAGCAGTACTTC. The encoded protein is CASSYSGTGEQYF.

The chain links TRBV4-3 to TRBJ2-1; 11 bases line up with TRBD2. Germline V gene lookup returns CDR1 LGHNA and CDR2 YSLEER. The CDR3 spans 20 residues. Trimming at V came to 2 bases and at J to 4 bases, leaving 16 bases not matched to a gene. The chain's CDR3 is CASSQWVGTSGPAGYNEQFF. In DNA form, the CDR3 reads TGCGCCAGCAGCCAATGGGTTGGGACTAGCGGACCGGCGGGGTACAATGAGCAGTTCTTC.

This chain links TRBV6-5 with TRBJ1-5; D is unresolved. The CDR3 contains 14 residues. V shed 7 bases and J shed 0 bases, with 10 bases lying between them. Looked up from germline, CDR1 is MNHEY and CDR2 is SVGAGI. CDR3 residues: CASTTAYSNQPQHF. CDR3 coding DNA: TGTGCCAGCACCACAGCATATAGCAATCAGCCCCAGCATTTT.

This clone was counted only a few times. The gene calls are TRBV24-1 and TRBJ2-2; D is ambiguous. The CDR3 totals 13 residues. The V end lost 5 bases, the J end lost 1 base, and 4 bases lay between the germline ends. Germline CDR1 KGHDR, CDR2 SFDVKD. CDR3 bases: TGTGCCACCAGTGTGAGGAACACCGGGGAGCTGTTTTTT. It yields the protein CATSVRNTGELFF.

The gene calls are TRBV5-4 and TRBJ1-4; D gene uncertain. Germline CDR1 and CDR2: SGHNT and YYREEE (reference sequence). V was trimmed by 3 bases and J by 10 bases, leaving 16 bases between them. CDR3 length: 14 residues. The CDR3 sequence: CASSSPVDGGKLFF. The CDR3 DNA is TGTGCCAGCAGCTCGCCCGTCGACGGCGGAAAACTGTTTTTT.

The chain has TRBV6-2 or TRBV6-3 and TRBJ2-3, with 10 bases matching TRBD2. V lost 5 bases, J lost 6 bases, and 8 bases stayed unmatched. Germline CDR1 and CDR2: MNHEY and SVGEGT. The CDR3 covers 15 residues. The CDR3 reads CASSLAGAGSDTQYF. The CDR3 DNA sequence: TGTGCCAGCAGTCTAGCGGGGGCCGGGTCGGATACGCAGTATTTT.

This clone has just a few counts. The CDR3 DNA is TGCAGTGCGGTAGGCAATCAGCCCCAGCATTTT. Protein product: CSAVGNQPQHF. This chain connects TRBV20-1 to TRBJ1-5; no reliable D call. From germline, CDR1 is DFQATT and CDR2 SNEGSKA (reference sequence). Between the trimmed V and J ends, which lost 6 bases and 2 bases, there was a span of 5 bases. This CDR3 comprises 11 residues.